This T cell receptor beta chain was sequenced for a study of blood T cell repertoires in COVID-19. Background on the study: The analysed material was cDNA or gDNA that came from T cells, B-cell-depleted T cells, or PBMCs.

TCRdb keeps only in-frame clones here, not all; method: immunoSEQ multiplex PCR. The sample holds approximately 450,000 clones, around 91% seen once. J gave up 5 bases and V 2 bases, and 4 bases lay outside the gene matches. CDR3 length: 15 amino acids. Per germline, CDR1 MNHEY and CDR2 SVGAGI. Adults between roughly 18 and 95 years of age took part from 20 to 25 US areas. Two negative PCRs, clearance, or symptom resolution were required of recovered Cohort 3 donors. This receptor was obtained from a man aged 30 to 39 who had recovered from COVID-19. The sample taken for sequencing was PBMCs or T cells enriched from blood (not recorded which). The V and J genes are TRBV6-5 and TRBJ2-2; 8 positions match TRBD2. CDR3 region: CASSYARGGTGELFF. The CDR3 DNA is TGTGCCAGCAGTTACGCCCGGGGGGGGACCGGGGAGCTGTTTTTT.